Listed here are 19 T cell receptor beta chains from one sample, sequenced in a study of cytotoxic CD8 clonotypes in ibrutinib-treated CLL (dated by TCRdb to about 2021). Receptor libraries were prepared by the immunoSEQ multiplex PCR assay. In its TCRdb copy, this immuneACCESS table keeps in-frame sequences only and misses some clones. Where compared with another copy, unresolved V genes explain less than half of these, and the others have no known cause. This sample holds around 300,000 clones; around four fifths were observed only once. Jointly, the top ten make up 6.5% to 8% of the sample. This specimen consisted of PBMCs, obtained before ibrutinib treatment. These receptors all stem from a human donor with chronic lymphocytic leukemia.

CDR3 loop: CASSTQAGSYEQYF. CDR3 coding DNA: TGTGCCAGCAGCACCCAAGCGGGCTCCTACGAGCAGTACTTC. The chain has TRBV9 and TRBJ2-7; D perhaps matches TRBD2 (6 bases). The germline CDR1 and CDR2 sequences are SGDLS and YYNGEE. Trimming removed 4 bases from V and 0 bases from J, with 11 bases in between. The CDR3 extends over 14 amino acids.

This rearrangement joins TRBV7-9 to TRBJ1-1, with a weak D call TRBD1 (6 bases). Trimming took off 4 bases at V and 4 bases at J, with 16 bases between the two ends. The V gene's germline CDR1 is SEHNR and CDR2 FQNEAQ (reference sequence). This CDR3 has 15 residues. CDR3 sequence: CASSYEQGPTTEAFF. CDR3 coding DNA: TGTGCCAGCAGCTACGAACAGGGTCCGACCACTGAAGCTTTCTTT.

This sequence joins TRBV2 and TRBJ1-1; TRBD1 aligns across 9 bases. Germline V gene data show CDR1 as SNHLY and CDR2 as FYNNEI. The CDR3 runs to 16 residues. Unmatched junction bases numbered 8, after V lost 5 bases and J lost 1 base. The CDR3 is CASSITRDRANTEAFF. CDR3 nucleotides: TGTGCCAGCAGTATAACCCGGGACAGGGCGAACACTGAAGCTTTCTTT. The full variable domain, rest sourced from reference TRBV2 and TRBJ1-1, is EPEVTQTPSHQVTQMGQEVILRCVPISNHLYFYWYRQILGQKVEFLVSFYNNEISEKSEIFDDQFSVERPDGSNFTLKIRSTKLEDSAMYFCASSITRDRANTEAFFGQGTRLTVV.

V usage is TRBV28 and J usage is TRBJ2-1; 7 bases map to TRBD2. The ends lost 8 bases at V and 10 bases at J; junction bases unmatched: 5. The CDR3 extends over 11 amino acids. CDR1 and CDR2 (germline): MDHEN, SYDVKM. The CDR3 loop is CASHLGGEQFF. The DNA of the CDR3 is TGTGCCAGCCATCTCGGGGGGGAGCAGTTCTTC.

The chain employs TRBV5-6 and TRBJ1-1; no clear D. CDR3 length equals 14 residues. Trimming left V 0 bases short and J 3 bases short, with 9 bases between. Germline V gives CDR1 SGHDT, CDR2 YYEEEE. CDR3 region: CASSLGHRYTEAFF. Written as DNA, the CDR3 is TGTGCCAGCAGCTTGGGCCACAGATACACTGAAGCTTTCTTT.

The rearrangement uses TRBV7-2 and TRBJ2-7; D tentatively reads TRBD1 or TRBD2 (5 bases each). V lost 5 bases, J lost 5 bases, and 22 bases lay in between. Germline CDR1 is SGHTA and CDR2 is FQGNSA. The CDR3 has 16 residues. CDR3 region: CASSIQWEWGWNEQYF. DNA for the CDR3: TGTGCCAGCAGCATCCAGTGGGAGTGGGGCTGGAACGAGCAGTACTTC.

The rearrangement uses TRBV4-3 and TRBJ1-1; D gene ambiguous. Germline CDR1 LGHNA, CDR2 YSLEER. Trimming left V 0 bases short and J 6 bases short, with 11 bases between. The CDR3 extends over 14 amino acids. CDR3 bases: TGCGCCAGCAGCCAAGACGAGGGTTGGGCTGAAGCTTTCTTT. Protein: CASSQDEGWAEAFF.

The DNA of the CDR3 is TGTGCCATAGTGACAGAAAACACAGATACGCAGTATTTT. It translates to CAIVTENTDTQYF. The rearrangement uses TRBV10-3 and TRBJ2-3; perhaps TRBD1 as D (5 bases). The CDR3 sequence is 13 residues long. Per the germline V gene, CDR1 is ENHRY and CDR2 is SYGVKD. V was cut by 9 bases and J by 2 bases, with 12 bases left in between.

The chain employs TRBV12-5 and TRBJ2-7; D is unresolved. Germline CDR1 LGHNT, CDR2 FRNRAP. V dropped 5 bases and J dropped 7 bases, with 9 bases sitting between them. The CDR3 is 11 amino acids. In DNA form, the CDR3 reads TGTGCTAGTGGTCCGCTCGGGGAGCAGTACTTC. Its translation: CASGPLGEQYF.

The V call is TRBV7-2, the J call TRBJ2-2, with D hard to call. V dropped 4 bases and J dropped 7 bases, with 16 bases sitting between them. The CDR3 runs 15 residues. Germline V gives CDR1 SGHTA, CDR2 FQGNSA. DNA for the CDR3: TGTGCCAGCAGCTCCGTCATTAGGCCAGGCGGGGAGCTGTTTTTT. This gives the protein CASSSVIRPGGELFF.

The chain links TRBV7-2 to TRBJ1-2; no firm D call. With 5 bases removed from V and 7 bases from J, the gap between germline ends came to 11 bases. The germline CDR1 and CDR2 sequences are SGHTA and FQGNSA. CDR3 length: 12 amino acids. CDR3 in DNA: TGTGCCAGCAGCCTCTACCAAGGTGGCTACACCTTC. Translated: CASSLYQGGYTF.

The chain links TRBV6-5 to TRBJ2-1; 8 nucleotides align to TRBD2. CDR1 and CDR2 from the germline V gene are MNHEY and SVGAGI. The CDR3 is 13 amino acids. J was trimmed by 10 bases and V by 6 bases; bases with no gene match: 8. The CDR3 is CASSLASGLEQFF. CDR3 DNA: TGTGCCAGCAGCCTAGCTAGCGGGCTCGAGCAGTTCTTC.

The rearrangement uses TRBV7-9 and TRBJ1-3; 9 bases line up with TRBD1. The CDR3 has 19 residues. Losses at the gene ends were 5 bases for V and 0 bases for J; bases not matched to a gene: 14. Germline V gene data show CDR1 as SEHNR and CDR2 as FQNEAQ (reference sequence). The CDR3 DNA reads TGTGCCAGCAGCCCACACCGGAGGACAGGGGTAGGCTCTGGAAACACCATATATTTT. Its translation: CASSPHRRTGVGSGNTIYF.

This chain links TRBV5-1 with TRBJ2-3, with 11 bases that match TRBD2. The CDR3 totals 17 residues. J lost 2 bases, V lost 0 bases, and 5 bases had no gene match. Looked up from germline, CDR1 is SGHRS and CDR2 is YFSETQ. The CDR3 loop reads CASSLARLAGNTDTQYF. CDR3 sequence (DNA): TGCGCCAGCAGCTTGGCCCGACTAGCGGGGAACACAGATACGCAGTATTTT.

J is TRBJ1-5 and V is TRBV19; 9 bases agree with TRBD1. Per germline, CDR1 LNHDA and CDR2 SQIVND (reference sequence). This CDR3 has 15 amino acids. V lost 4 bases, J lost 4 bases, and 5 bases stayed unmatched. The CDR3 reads CASSTIDRGNQPQHF. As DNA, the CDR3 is TGTGCCAGTAGTACCATCGACAGGGGGAATCAGCCCCAGCATTTT.

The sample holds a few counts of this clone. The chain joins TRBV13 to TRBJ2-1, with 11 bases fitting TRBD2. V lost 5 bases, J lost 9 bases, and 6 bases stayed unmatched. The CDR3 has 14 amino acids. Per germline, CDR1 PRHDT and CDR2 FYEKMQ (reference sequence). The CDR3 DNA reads TGTGCCAGCAGCCCTAGCGGGAGGAGTGGTGAGCAGTTCTTC. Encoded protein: CASSPSGRSGEQFF.

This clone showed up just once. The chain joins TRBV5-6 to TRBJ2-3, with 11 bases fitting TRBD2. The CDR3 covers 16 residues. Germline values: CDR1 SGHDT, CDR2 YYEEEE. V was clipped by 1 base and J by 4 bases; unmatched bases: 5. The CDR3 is CASSLSTSGIPDTQYF. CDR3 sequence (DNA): TGTGCCAGCAGCTTGTCGACTAGCGGGATTCCAGATACGCAGTATTTT.

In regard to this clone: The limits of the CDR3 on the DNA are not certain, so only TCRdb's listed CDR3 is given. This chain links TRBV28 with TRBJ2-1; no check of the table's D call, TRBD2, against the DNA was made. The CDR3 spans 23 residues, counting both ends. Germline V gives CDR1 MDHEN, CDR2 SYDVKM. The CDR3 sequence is CASSPLGGGYNEQFFGPGHEQFF.

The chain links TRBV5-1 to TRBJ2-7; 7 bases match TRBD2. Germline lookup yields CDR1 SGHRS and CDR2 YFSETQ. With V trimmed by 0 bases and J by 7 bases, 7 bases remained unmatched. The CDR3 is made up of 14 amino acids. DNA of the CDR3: TGCGCCAGCAGCTTGGCCTTCCAGGGAGGGGAGCAGTACTTC. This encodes CASSLAFQGGEQYF.